This T cell receptor beta chain was observed in a study of EBV T-cell therapy then PD-1 blockade in nasopharyngeal carcinoma. Trimming left V 3 bases short and J 4 bases short, with 12 bases between. Germline CDR1 and CDR2: KGHSH and LQKENI. This CDR3 is 15 amino acids long. For this clone: Antigen specificity is unknown.

Some clones are missing from TCRdb's copy, which holds only in-frame ones; the method was immunoSEQ multiplex PCR. The sample comprises about 14,000 clones, approximately 81% of which are singletons, and 32% rests with the top ten. The treatment: AdE1-LMPpoly-expanded autologous EBV-specific T-cell therapy followed by anti-PD-1 nivolumab. This sequence joins TRBV18 and TRBJ2-2; a weak D match, TRBD1 (5 bases). The source is a man aged 35-49 years with nasopharyngeal carcinoma. The specimen was CD8+ T cells from blood, collected around day 100 from a patient whose treatment included autologous EBV-specific T cells and nivolumab. This chain's CDR3 is CASSPQQDGTGELFF. Written as DNA, the CDR3 is TGTGCCAGCTCACCTCAACAGGACGGCACCGGGGAGCTGTTTTTT.